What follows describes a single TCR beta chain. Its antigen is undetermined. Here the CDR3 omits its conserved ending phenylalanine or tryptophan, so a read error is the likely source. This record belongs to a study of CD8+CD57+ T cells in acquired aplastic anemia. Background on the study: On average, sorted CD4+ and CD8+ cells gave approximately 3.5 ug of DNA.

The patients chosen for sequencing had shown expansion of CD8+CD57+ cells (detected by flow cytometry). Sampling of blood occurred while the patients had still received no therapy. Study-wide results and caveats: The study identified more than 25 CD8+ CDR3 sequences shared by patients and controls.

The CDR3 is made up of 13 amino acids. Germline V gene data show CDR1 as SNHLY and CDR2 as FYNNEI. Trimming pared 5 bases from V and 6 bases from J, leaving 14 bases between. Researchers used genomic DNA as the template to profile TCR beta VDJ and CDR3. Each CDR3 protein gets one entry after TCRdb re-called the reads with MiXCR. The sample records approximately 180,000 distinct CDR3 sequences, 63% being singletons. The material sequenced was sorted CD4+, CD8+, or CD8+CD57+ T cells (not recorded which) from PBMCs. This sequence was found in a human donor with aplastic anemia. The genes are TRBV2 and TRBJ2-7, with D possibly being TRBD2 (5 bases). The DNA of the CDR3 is TGTGCCAGCAGTCGGAAGGAGGCAGGCGAGCAGTACCTC. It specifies CASSRKEAGEQYL.